This passage covers 21 T cell receptor beta chains from one sample sequenced in a study of spatial heterogeneity in lung cancer. TCRdb redid the calling of the 5' RACE reads with MiXCR, one entry per CDR3 protein. The table has 60,000 to 80,000 distinct CDR3 sequences, more than 10% seen once. As for time point: sample taken at primary tumor resection. Whole RNA came from tumor, nontumor lung or frozen PBMC and was sequenced without being sorted. This sample comprised PBMCs, obtained at surgery. These receptor sequences come from a male donor with early-stage non-small cell lung cancer.

This clonotype has ten or more counts. The genes are TRBV11-3 and TRBJ1-1, with 7 bases lining up with TRBD1. V shed 5 bases and J 14 bases; nucleotides not matched to a gene: 11. The length of the CDR3 is 12 residues. Germline V lookup: CDR1 SGHNT, CDR2 YENEEA. The CDR3 bases are TGTGCCAGCAGCCGTACCGGGACAGCAACCTTCTTT. This codes for CASSRTGTATFF.

The rearrangement uses TRBV12-3 or TRBV12-4 and TRBJ2-5, with a weak D call TRBD1 (5 bases). This CDR3 spans 14 amino acids. The V end lost 9 bases, the J end lost 2 bases, and 16 bases lay between the germline ends. In DNA form, the CDR3 reads TGTGCCAGGGAACTCAGGACACCACAAGAGACCCAGTACTTC. Translated: CARELRTPQETQYF.

This clonotype occurred a few times. The rearrangement links TRBV12-3 or TRBV12-4 to TRBJ2-7, with D perhaps TRBD2 (6 bases). The V and J ends lost 2 bases and 7 bases respectively, with 12 bases between them. The CDR3 sequence is 13 residues long. CDR3 protein: CASSLTTRGEQYF. CDR3 bases: TGTGCCAGCAGTTTAACCACCCGGGGGGAGCAGTACTTC.

This clonotype was counted between two and nine times. The rearrangement links TRBV12-3 or TRBV12-4 to TRBJ2-1; 11 positions agree with TRBD2. The CDR3 is 17 residues long. The junction had 10 bases not matched to a gene; V was cut back by 3 bases and J by 6 bases. CDR3 protein: CASSFSSGLAASNEQFF. The CDR3 coding sequence is TGTGCCAGCAGTTTCTCTTCGGGACTAGCGGCCTCCAATGAGCAGTTCTTC.

This clonotype was recorded once. The chain is built from TRBV15 and TRBJ2-1; 7 nucleotides agree with TRBD2. Per germline, CDR1 LNHNV and CDR2 YYDKDF (reference sequence). The length of the CDR3 is 14 residues. V shed 7 bases, J shed 1 base, and the junction held 4 bases outside the gene matches. The CDR3 is CATTLSGSYNEQFF. CDR3 coding DNA: TGTGCCACCACCCTTAGCGGGTCCTACAATGAGCAGTTCTTC. The entire variable domain, with the rest obtained from reference TRBV15 and TRBJ2-1, is as follows: DAMVIQNPRYQVTQFGKPVTLSCSQTLNHNVMYWYQQKSSQAPKLLFHYYDKDFNNEADTPDNFQSRRPNTSFCFLDIRSPGLGDTAMYLCATTLSGSYNEQFFGPGTRLTVL.

This clonotype has just a few counts. The chain recombines TRBV10-3 with TRBJ1-3; perhaps TRBD1 as D (6 bases). The germline CDR1 and CDR2 sequences are ENHRY and SYGVKD. Trimming took off 6 bases at V and 0 bases at J, with 15 bases between the two ends. The length of the CDR3 is 16 residues. The DNA of the CDR3 is TGTGCCATCAGCCCACAGGGAAGGAGCTCTGGAAACACCATATATTTT. It is translated as CAISPQGRSSGNTIYF.

Worth noting for this clonotype: A much larger clone is a single base away; this may be a read error. The chain has TRBV7-2 and TRBJ2-3; 8 positions agree with TRBD1. This CDR3 spans 15 amino acids. Germline V gene data show CDR1 as SGHTA and CDR2 as FQGNSA. In DNA, the CDR3 is TGTGCCGGCAGCCCAGGGGGCTCTAGCACAGATACGCAGTATTTT. Translation: CAGSPGGSSTDTQYF.

This clonotype was detected ten times or more. This sequence joins TRBV27 and TRBJ2-2, with D perhaps TRBD1 (6 bases). The germline gives CDR1 MNHEY, CDR2 SMNVEV (reference sequence). The V end lost 8 bases, the J end lost 6 bases, and 10 bases lay between the germline ends. The CDR3 is made up of 12 amino acids. This CDR3 is CASQTGPGELFF. CDR3 bases: TGTGCCAGCCAGACAGGCCCCGGGGAGCTGTTTTTT.

This clonotype occurred a few times. This chain connects TRBV2 to TRBJ2-2, with no clear D. The CDR3 is 15 residues long. Germline assignment: CDR1 SNHLY and CDR2 FYNNEI. Trimming shortened V by 6 bases and J by 0 bases, and 11 bases separated the two germline ends. This CDR3 is CASSALVSNTGELFF. In nucleotides, the CDR3 is TGTGCCAGCAGCGCACTGGTTTCGAACACCGGGGAGCTGTTTTTT.

This clonotype was seen ten or more times. The chain carries TRBV29-1 and TRBJ2-2; no clear D gene. The CDR3 totals 11 residues. The germline V gene encodes CDR1 SQVTM and CDR2 ANQGSEA. With 5 bases removed from V and 8 bases from J, the gap between germline ends came to 9 bases. In nucleotides, the CDR3 is TGCAGCGTTAGTGACTCTGGGGAGCTGTTTTTT. Protein: CSVSDSGELFF.

This clonotype appeared many times. The chain recombines TRBV5-6 with TRBJ2-3; 8 bases fit TRBD1. The J segment lost 6 bases and the V segment lost 4 bases, leaving 4 bases of the junction unmatched. This CDR3 contains 13 residues. CDR1 and CDR2 (germline): SGHDT, YYEEEE. The CDR3 DNA follows: TGTGCCAGCAGCATGACAGGGGTGGATACGCAGTATTTT. It codes for CASSMTGVDTQYF.

This clonotype was observed a few times. The chain carries TRBV12-3 or TRBV12-4 and TRBJ2-6; D gene unclear. This CDR3 contains 14 residues. Trimming removed 11 bases at V and 1 base at J, with 12 bases between. CDR3: CASKSESGANVLTF. The CDR3 bases are TGTGCCTCCAAGTCAGAGTCTGGGGCCAACGTCCTGACTTTC.

This clonotype was found many times. This chain connects TRBV3-1 to TRBJ2-2; D unclear. V was pared by 4 bases and J by 1 base, with 7 bases between. Germline CDR1 is LGHDT and CDR2 is YNNKEL (reference sequence). This CDR3 has 14 amino acids. CDR3 sequence reads: CASSLAMNTGELFF. Written as DNA, the CDR3 is TGTGCCAGCAGCCTTGCTATGAACACCGGGGAGCTGTTTTTT.

This rearrangement joins TRBV9 to TRBJ2-3, with 8 bases identical to TRBD2. The ends lost 7 bases at V and 6 bases at J; junction bases unmatched: 7. CDR1 is SGDLS and CDR2 is YYNGEE in the germline V gene. This CDR3 is 13 amino acids long. The chain's CDR3 is CASGSGRSDTQYF. In nucleotides, the CDR3 is TGTGCCAGCGGGAGCGGGAGAAGCGATACGCAGTATTTT.

This rearrangement joins TRBV7-9 to TRBJ2-1, with D perhaps given as TRBD1 or TRBD2 (6 bases each). The CDR3 extends over 15 amino acids. V lost 5 bases and J 8 bases, leaving 19 bases between the germline ends. CDR1 SEHNR and CDR2 FQNEAQ come from the germline V gene (reference sequence). CDR3 sequence: CASSAEGGLRDEQFF. CDR3 nucleotides: TGTGCCAGCAGCGCCGAGGGGGGCCTTAGGGATGAGCAGTTCTTC.

The rearrangement uses TRBV7-9 and TRBJ1-1; D unresolved. Trimming stripped 5 bases from V and 0 bases from J, with 7 bases between. The CDR3 loop spans 13 amino acids. Germline V lookup: CDR1 SEHNR, CDR2 FQNEAQ (reference sequence). Here the CDR3 reads CASSQALNTEAFF. CDR3 nucleotides: TGTGCCAGCAGCCAGGCCTTGAACACTGAAGCTTTCTTT.

This clonotype was recorded at least ten times. The rearrangement uses TRBV18 and TRBJ2-1, with 9 bases aligning to TRBD2. Trimming removed 3 bases from V and 3 bases from J; junction bases left unmatched: 3. CDR3 length equals 15 residues. Germline V gene lookup returns CDR1 KGHSH and CDR2 LQKENI. The CDR3 bases are TGTGCCAGCTCACCCCGGACTAGCGTCTACAATGAGCAGTTCTTC. It specifies CASSPRTSVYNEQFF.

This chain joins TRBV2 and TRBJ1-4; a weak D match, TRBD1 (5 bases). CDR1 and CDR2 (germline): SNHLY, FYNNEI. With 5 bases removed from V and 6 bases from J, the gap between germline ends came to 7 bases. This CDR3 region has 12 residues. CDR3 DNA: TGTGCCAGCAGTAGGGGCTATGAAAAACTGTTTTTT. Encoded protein: CASSRGYEKLFF.

This clonotype was found a few times. Sequence at one end of the junction differs from germline and may be a read error. The chain employs TRBV9 and TRBJ1-1; TRBD1 might be the D (6 bases). The CDR3 is 15 residues long. Germline V gene data show CDR1 as SGDLS and CDR2 as YYNGEE. The CDR3 DNA follows: TGTGCCAACAGCTACAGGGAGGGGCGGAACACTGAAGCTTTCTTT. Amino acids: CANSYREGRNTEAFF.

The chain joins TRBV2 to TRBJ2-1; 8 bases align to TRBD2. The V gene end was trimmed by 4 bases and the J gene end by 1 base; junction bases not matched to a gene: 6. CDR1 and CDR2 (germline): SNHLY, FYNNEI. The CDR3 covers 16 residues. The CDR3 nucleotides are TGTGCCAGCAGTGCACCTATAGCGGGATCCTACAATGAGCAGTTCTTC. As protein: CASSAPIAGSYNEQFF.

The chain carries TRBV7-2 and TRBJ2-4; TRBD2 aligns across 11 bases. Germline V gene lookup returns CDR1 SGHTA and CDR2 FQGNSA. The CDR3 sequence is 15 residues long. J lost 4 bases, V lost 5 bases, and 4 bases had no gene match. The CDR3 DNA follows: TGTGCCAGCAGCACCCGACTAGCGGGGAAAAACATTCAGTACTTC. Translating gives CASSTRLAGKNIQYF.